This T cell receptor (beta chain) stems from a study of blood T cell repertoires in COVID-19. The CDR3 is 14 residues long. The germline V gene encodes CDR1 LGHNA and CDR2 YNFKEQ. V was pared by 4 bases and J by 7 bases, with 6 bases of the junction left unmatched. In the original workflow: Using reference gene primer amplification, nucleated cell counts were estimated. Sequencing was performed with immunoSEQ multiplex PCR; in TCRdb, only in-frame clones are kept and a portion is missing. D and trimming come from the DNA, and the V and J calls and clone size come from that table. The sample shows tens of thousands of clones, 85% of them seen only once.

The sequenced sample was peripheral blood. The rearrangement uses TRBV4-2 and TRBJ2-1; 8 bases agree with TRBD2. This receptor was taken from a man aged 50-59 years with active COVID-19. Here the CDR3 reads CASSPREGLNEQFF. As DNA, the CDR3 is TGTGCCAGCAGCCCCCGGGAGGGGTTGAATGAGCAGTTCTTC.